This T cell receptor (beta chain) came from a study of chemoradiotherapy in HPV16-positive cancers. Remarks on this clone: The antigen is not known.

The data were produced by immunoSEQ multiplex PCR, yet TCRdb's version contains in-frame clones alone and is incomplete. In the table there are 15,000 or so clones, around 70% of which are singletons. Overall study results and limits: Non-HPV-specific T cells did not expand in tumors during treatment, whereas candidate HPV-specific clones and E7-related motifs did.

Sequenced here: tumor tissue, sampled from a patient who underwent chemoradiotherapy. The clonotype was recovered from a human donor with HPV-associated anogenital cancer.

The CDR3 is CASSLTGYTQYF. For the CDR3, the DNA is TGTGCCAGCAGCCTAACAGGCTATACGCAGTATTTT. The chain has TRBV5-4 and TRBJ2-3; D is possibly TRBD1 (5 bases). This CDR3 spans 12 amino acids. With 4 bases removed from V and 7 bases from J, the gap between germline ends came to 10 bases. Germline-derived CDR1 and CDR2 are SGHNT and YYREEE (reference sequence). Full variable domain (remainder filled in from reference TRBV5-4 and TRBJ2-3): ETGVTQSPTHLIKTRGQQVTLRCSSQSGHNTVSWYQQALGQGPQFIFQYYREEENGRGNFPPRFSGLQFPNYSSELNVNALELDDSALYLCASSLTGYTQYFGPGTRLTVL.